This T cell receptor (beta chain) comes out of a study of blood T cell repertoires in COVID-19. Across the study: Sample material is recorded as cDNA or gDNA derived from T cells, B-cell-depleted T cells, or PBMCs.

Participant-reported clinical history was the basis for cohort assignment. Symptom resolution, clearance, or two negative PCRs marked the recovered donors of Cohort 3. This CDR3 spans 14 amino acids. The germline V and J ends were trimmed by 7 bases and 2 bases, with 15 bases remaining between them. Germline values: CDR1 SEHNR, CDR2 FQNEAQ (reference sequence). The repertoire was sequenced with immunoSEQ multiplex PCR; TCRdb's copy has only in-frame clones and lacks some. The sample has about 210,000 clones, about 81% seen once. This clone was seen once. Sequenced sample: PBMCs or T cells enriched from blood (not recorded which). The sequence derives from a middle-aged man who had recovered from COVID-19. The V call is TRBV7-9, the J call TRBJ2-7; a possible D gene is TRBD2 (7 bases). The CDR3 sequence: CASKGGATAYEQYF. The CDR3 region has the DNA TGTGCCAGCAAGGGGGGGGCGACCGCCTACGAGCAGTACTTC.